This T cell receptor (beta chain) derives from a study of naive and memory T cell subsets. General observations from the study: Over 90% of naive TCR sequences appeared only once, unlike memory subsets. Gini index rose across naive, CM, EM and EMRA in CD4 and CD8.

Sequential positive selection took CD4 T cells first, then CD8 T cells. Cells stained for CD3, CD4, CD8, CD45RA, CD27 and viability were sorted into four CD45RA/CD27 subsets. Two oligonucleotides, mixed equimolar, formed the beta constant-region primer covering TRBC1 and TRBC2. The ligated cDNA underwent four PCR rounds using SP2 and nested alpha and beta constant-region primers. In TCRdb, the UMI-ligation and nested PCR reads were re-called with MiXCR into one record per CDR3 protein. The repertoire holds roughly 130,000 distinct CDR3 sequences, 30% to 45% seen once, with 0.9% in the top ten. Trimming removed 4 bases at V and 5 bases at J, with 13 bases between. Germline lookup yields CDR1 SGDLS and CDR2 YYNGEE. CDR3 length: 14 amino acids. As concerns this clonotype: What it recognizes is unknown.

The rearrangement links TRBV9 to TRBJ1-5; TRBD1 might be the D (5 bases). The sequence derives from a human donor in good health. The sequencing sample was made of central memory CD4+ T cells from blood. CDR3 DNA: TGTGCCAGCAGCCCGCAGGGATTTGATCAGCCCCAGCATTTT. As protein: CASSPQGFDQPQHF. Drawing the rest from reference TRBV9 and TRBJ1-5, the complete variable domain is DSGVTQTPKHLITATGQRVTLRCSPRSGDLSVYWYQQSLDQGLQFLIQYYNGEERAKGNILERFSAQQFPDLHSELNLSSLELGDSALYFCASSPQGFDQPQHFGDGTRLSIL.